These 24 T cell receptor beta chains share one sample of origin, sequenced in a study of beta chain features in type 1 diabetes (dated by TCRdb to the late 2010s). The library was produced with the immunoSEQ multiplex PCR assay. The entire isolated RNA was reverse transcribed using the High Capacity cDNA Reverse Transcription Kit, and thus expressed TCRB transcripts were sequenced. TCRdb holds this immuneACCESS table with in-frame rearrangements only. Some clones are missing; in checked studies, unresolved V genes explain under half, and the rest has no known cause. The sample has 150,000 or so clones on record, about a tenth of them singletons. 0.55% to 0.65% of the sample lies in the top ten. Sequencing used central memory CD4+ T cells from blood. The receptors here all came from a woman in her thirties or forties in good health.

This clone was observed a few times. This sequence joins TRBV6-5 and TRBJ1-5; D remains ambiguous. Germline V gene sequence: CDR1 MNHEY, CDR2 SVGAGI. This CDR3 spans 14 amino acids. Trimming took 4 bases from V and 4 from J, leaving 11 bases between them. The CDR3 coding sequence is TGTGCCAGCAGTTCCGCCGGCGGGAATCAGCCCCAGCATTTT. Translation: CASSSAGGNQPQHF.

This clone appeared many times. The J gene is TRBJ2-5, the V gene TRBV7-2; 7 nucleotides align to TRBD1. Trimming removed 6 bases from V and 4 bases from J; junction bases left unmatched: 2. Germline CDR1 and CDR2: SGHTA and FQGNSA. The CDR3 consists of 12 residues. CDR3 region: CASRRTGETQYF. CDR3 DNA: TGTGCCAGCAGAAGGACAGGAGAGACCCAGTACTTC.

V gene TRBV15 combines with J gene TRBJ1-4; tentative D call: TRBD1 (5 bases). V was shortened by 0 bases and J by 6 bases, with 8 bases between the two germline ends. Germline CDR1 and CDR2: LNHNV and YYDKDF (reference sequence). The CDR3 is 14 residues long. The CDR3 nucleotides are TGTGCCACCAGCAGAGACAGGGTGGATGAAAAACTGTTTTTT. This sequence encodes CATSRDRVDEKLFF.

V gene TRBV6-5 combines with J gene TRBJ1-1; 7 nucleotides agree with TRBD1. V gave up 6 bases and J gave up 1 base; unmatched junction bases: 8. Germline CDR1 MNHEY, CDR2 SVGAGI. The CDR3 spans 15 residues. The CDR3 region has the DNA TGTGCCAGCAGGCACAGGGGAGTAAAGAACACTGAAGCTTTCTTT. Protein sequence: CASRHRGVKNTEAFF.

This clone has just a few counts. The gene calls are TRBV7-2 and TRBJ2-5; TRBD1 aligns across 12 bases. The CDR3 spans 15 residues. Unmatched junction bases numbered 3, after V lost 5 bases and J lost 2 bases. Germline V CDR1 and CDR2: SGHTA, FQGNSA. DNA for the CDR3: TGTGCCAGCAGCCGGGACAGGGGGCGGCAAGAGACCCAGTACTTC. It translates to CASSRDRGRQETQYF.

This clone was recorded a few times. V gene TRBV27 combines with J gene TRBJ1-5; 10 nucleotides align to TRBD1. Germline assignment: CDR1 MNHEY and CDR2 SMNVEV (reference sequence). Trimming removed 6 bases from V and 2 bases from J; junction bases left unmatched: 4. The CDR3 has 15 residues. The CDR3 loop is CASSWDRGRNQPQHF. The CDR3 nucleotides read TGTGCCAGCAGCTGGGACAGGGGCCGCAATCAGCCCCAGCATTTT.

There are a few counts of this clone. This chain uses TRBV10-2 with TRBJ2-2; unclear D gene. This CDR3 spans 14 amino acids. Germline CDR1 is WSHSY and CDR2 is SAAADI. V was clipped by 2 bases and J by 6 bases, with 10 bases between them. In DNA form, the CDR3 reads TGCGCCAGCAGTGAGCCCGCGATCTCCGGGGAGCTGTTTTTT. Residues: CASSEPAISGELFF.

The chain links TRBV28 to TRBJ2-2, with a weak D call TRBD2 (6 bases). The length of the CDR3 is 16 residues. Trimming pared 5 bases from V and 0 bases from J, leaving 13 bases between. The germline V gene encodes CDR1 MDHEN and CDR2 SYDVKM. The CDR3 here is CASSPSGLANTGELFF. As DNA, the CDR3 is TGTGCCAGCAGTCCCTCGGGACTGGCGAACACCGGGGAGCTGTTTTTT.

The V call is TRBV9, the J call TRBJ1-2, with a weak D call TRBD1 (6 bases). CDR3 length equals 15 residues. CDR1 and CDR2 from the germline V gene are SGDLS and YYNGEE. V lost 0 bases, J lost 5 bases, and 14 bases lay in between. CDR3 in amino acids: CASSVAGVASYGYTF. The CDR3 DNA is TGTGCCAGCAGCGTAGCAGGGGTGGCCTCTTATGGCTACACCTTC.

V and J are TRBV6-5 and TRBJ2-7, with D perhaps TRBD1 (5 bases). Germline values: CDR1 MNHEY, CDR2 SVGAGI. Trimming pared 2 bases from V and 0 bases from J, leaving 8 bases between. The CDR3 runs 14 residues. This chain's CDR3 is CASSYPGASYEQYF. CDR3 bases: TGTGCCAGCAGTTACCCTGGGGCCTCCTACGAGCAGTACTTC.

The chain couples TRBV6-4 to TRBJ1-1; no reliable D call. The CDR3 sequence is 11 residues long. The V and J ends lost 9 bases and 1 base respectively, with 6 bases between them. The germline V gene encodes CDR1 MRHNA and CDR2 SNTAGT. The CDR3 sequence is CASRQNTEAFF. The CDR3 DNA reads as TGTGCCAGTCGACAGAACACTGAAGCTTTCTTT.

A few counts support this clone. V usage is TRBV15 and J usage is TRBJ2-3, with 7 positions matching TRBD1. From germline, CDR1 is LNHNV and CDR2 YYDKDF (reference sequence). The CDR3 has 16 residues. V lost 6 bases to trimming and J lost 2 bases; unmatched junction nucleotides: 11. The CDR3 coding sequence is TGTGCCACCAGAGACCGGGACAGAATCCTCACAGATACGCAGTATTTT. Amino acids: CATRDRDRILTDTQYF.

This clone was seen a few times. The chain has TRBV7-2 and TRBJ2-5, with TRBD2 matching 11 bases. Germline loops: CDR1 SGHTA, CDR2 FQGNSA. The CDR3 has 16 residues. V dropped 3 bases and J dropped 4; count of bases not matched to a gene: 7. CDR3 residues: CASSFPTSGGRETQYF. As DNA, the CDR3 is TGTGCCAGCAGCTTCCCTACTAGCGGGGGTAGAGAGACCCAGTACTTC.

The gene calls are TRBV7-2 and TRBJ2-3, with D possibly TRBD1 on 6 matching bases. The CDR3 sequence is 13 residues long. In germline, CDR1 is SGHTA, CDR2 FQGNSA. V gave up 5 bases and J gave up 5 bases, with 11 bases separating them. The CDR3 spells CASSLQGIDTQYF. The CDR3 DNA sequence: TGTGCCAGCAGCCTCCAGGGGATAGATACGCAGTATTTT.

The J gene is TRBJ2-3, the V gene TRBV9; maybe TRBD2 (6 bases). CDR1 SGDLS and CDR2 YYNGEE come from the germline V gene. The CDR3 is 16 amino acids. Deletions cut 0 bases from V and 1 base from J, with 12 bases between. The CDR3 loop is CASSVEPSEGTDTQYF. For the CDR3, the DNA is TGTGCCAGCAGCGTAGAACCTAGCGAGGGCACAGATACGCAGTATTTT.

The V and J genes are TRBV18 and TRBJ1-3; D remains ambiguous. There are 14 residues in the CDR3. Trimming left V 8 bases short and J 0 bases short, with 11 bases between. Germline V gene sequence: CDR1 KGHSH, CDR2 LQKENI. The CDR3 loop reads CASHSGGSGNTIYF. The CDR3 coding sequence is TGTGCCAGCCACTCCGGAGGCTCTGGAAACACCATATATTTT.

V usage is TRBV5-4 and J usage is TRBJ1-2, with 11 nucleotides matching TRBD1. Germline-derived CDR1 and CDR2 are SGHNT and YYREEE (reference sequence). This CDR3 has 15 amino acids. J lost 4 bases, V lost 4 bases, and 6 bases had no gene match. CDR3 region: CASSVGQGASYGYTF. The DNA of the CDR3 is TGTGCCAGCAGCGTCGGACAGGGGGCGAGCTATGGCTACACCTTC.

The genes are TRBV6-5 and TRBJ2-3, with 10 bases fitting TRBD2. Per germline, CDR1 MNHEY and CDR2 SVGAGI. This CDR3 contains 15 residues. V was pared by 2 bases and J by 6 bases, with 5 bases of the junction left unmatched. CDR3 residues: CASSYGSGGPDTQYF. CDR3 sequence (DNA): TGTGCCAGCAGTTACGGTAGCGGGGGGCCCGATACGCAGTATTTT.

V gene TRBV4-1 combines with J gene TRBJ2-5; D is possibly TRBD1 (5 bases). Trimming pared 0 bases from V and 2 bases from J, leaving 10 bases between. The CDR3 covers 15 residues. The germline V gene has CDR1 MGHRA and CDR2 YSYEKL. CDR3 nucleotides: TGCGCCAGCAGCCAAGAACAGGTGGGGCAAGAGACCCAGTACTTC. This translates into CASSQEQVGQETQYF.

This clone was picked up a small number of times. This specimen includes other DNA sequences encoding the same CDR3. The chain is built from TRBV4-3 and TRBJ1-2; TRBD1 matches 8 bases. Trimming took 5 bases from V and 4 from J; bases not matched to a gene: 3. The CDR3 length is 13 residues. Germline V gene sequence: CDR1 LGHNA, CDR2 YSLEER. CDR3 bases: TGCGCCAGCAGCACCGGACAGGGCTATGGCTACACCTTC. It codes for CASSTGQGYGYTF.

V is TRBV11-2 and J is TRBJ1-5; a weak D match, TRBD1 (6 bases). The V end lost 5 bases, the J end lost 5 bases, and 19 bases lay between the germline ends. The germline CDR1 and CDR2 sequences are SGHAT and FQNNGV. CDR3 size: 16 residues. DNA for the CDR3: TGTGCCAGCAGCGCAAACACGGGGGGGCCCGATCAGCCCCAGCATTTT. Its protein product is CASSANTGGPDQPQHF.

The rearrangement links TRBV18 to TRBJ2-2; 9 bases line up with TRBD1. The germline CDR1 and CDR2 sequences are KGHSH and LQKENI. V lost 6 bases, J lost 4 bases, and 6 bases stayed unmatched. The CDR3 length is 15 residues. The CDR3 spells CASSGDRETTGELFF. CDR3 DNA: TGTGCCAGCTCGGGGGACAGGGAAACCACCGGGGAGCTGTTTTTT.

About this clone: Mismatch with germline at one junction end may stem from a read error. The chain has TRBV7-7 and TRBJ2-2; no clear D gene. The germline V gene has CDR1 SSHAT and CDR2 FNYEAQ (reference sequence). The CDR3 loop spans 12 amino acids. The CDR3, as DNA: TGTGCTAGCAGCTTAGTCGTCGGGGAGCTGTTTTTT. Its protein is CASSLVVGELFF. Based on the CDR3 plus reference TRBV7-7 and TRBJ2-2, the full variable domain is GAGVSQSPRYKVTKRGQDVTLRCDPISSHATLYWYQQALGQGPEFLTYFNYEAQPDKSGLPSDRFSAERPEGSISTLTIQRTEQRDSAMYRCASSLVVGELFFGEGSRLTVL.

This clone occurred a few times. The V and J genes are TRBV27 and TRBJ2-1; 8 bases agree with TRBD2. The CDR3 has 15 residues. The junction had 8 bases not matched to a gene; V was cut back by 3 bases and J by 7 bases. Germline V gene sequence: CDR1 MNHEY, CDR2 SMNVEV (reference sequence). The DNA for the CDR3 is TGTGCCAGCAGTTTGACAGCGGGGGAGTGGAATGAGCAGTTCTTC. Amino acid sequence: CASSLTAGEWNEQFF.